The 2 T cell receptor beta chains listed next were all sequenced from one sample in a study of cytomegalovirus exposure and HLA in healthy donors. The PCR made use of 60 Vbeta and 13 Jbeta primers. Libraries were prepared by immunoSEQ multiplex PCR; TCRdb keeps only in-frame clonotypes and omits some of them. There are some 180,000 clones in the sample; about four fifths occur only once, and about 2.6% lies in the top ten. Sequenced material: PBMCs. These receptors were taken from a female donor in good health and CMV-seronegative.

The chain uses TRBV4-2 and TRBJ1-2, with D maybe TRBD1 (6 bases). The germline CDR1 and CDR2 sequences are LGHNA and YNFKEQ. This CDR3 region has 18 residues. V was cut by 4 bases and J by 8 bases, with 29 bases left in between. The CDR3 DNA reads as TGTGCCAGCAGCCCCCCCGTTAGGGACACTACTTATTTAGGGGGCTACACCTTC. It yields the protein CASSPPVRDTTYLGGYTF.

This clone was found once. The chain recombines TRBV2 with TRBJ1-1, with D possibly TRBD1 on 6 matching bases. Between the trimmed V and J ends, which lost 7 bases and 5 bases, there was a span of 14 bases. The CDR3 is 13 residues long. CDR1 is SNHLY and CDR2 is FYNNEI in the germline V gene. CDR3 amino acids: CASKSRGGTEAFF. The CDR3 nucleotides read TGTGCCAGCAAATCCAGAGGGGGAACTGAAGCTTTCTTT.